A selection of T cell receptor beta chains follows, all from one sample in a study of shared clonotypes between healthy human individuals. The protocol was immunoSEQ multiplex PCR, while the TCRdb copy is restricted to in-frame clones and leaves out a portion. The sample has fewer than 1 million clones, about 96% seen once. The sample was naive CD8+ T cells sorted from blood. Every receptor here comes from a man aged 25 to 40 in good health. Each CDR3 is given with its conserved first and last residue. Each record gives: D gene, J gene, V gene, clone size, CDR3 protein, CDR3 DNA. A D gene is named only where the DNA matches it firmly. Some rows have no size entry. The others give once, few or many, or a class for an expanded clone.

>TRBD2|TRBJ2-5|TRBV7-9|NA
CASRRGSTGGETQYF
TGTGCCAGCAGGAGGGGGTCGACGGGAGGGGAGACCCAGTACTTC
>NA|TRBJ2-7|TRBV9|few
CASSPLELSYEQYF
TGTGCCAGCAGCCCTCTGGAACTTTCCTACGAGCAGTACTTC
>NA|TRBJ2-1|TRBV5-1|NA
CASSPATGWDEQFF
TGCGCCAGCAGCCCGGCTACAGGGTGGGATGAGCAGTTCTTC
>NA|TRBJ1-5|TRBV6-1|NA
CASSEWGWGNQPQHF
TGTGCCAGCAGTGAATGGGGTTGGGGCAATCAGCCCCAGCATTTT
>NA|TRBJ2-7|TRBV27|NA
CASSSHPLYEQYF
TGTGCCAGCAGTTCCCATCCCCTATACGAGCAGTACTTC
>TRBD2|TRBJ2-2|TRBV9|once
CASSVDPSGRAFGTGELFF
TGTGCCAGCAGCGTAGATCCTAGCGGGAGGGCCTTCGGGACCGGGGAGCTGTTTTTT
>NA|TRBJ1-2|TRBV5-8|once
CASSFDGYTF
TGTGCCAGCAGCTTTGATGGCTACACCTTC
>TRBD1|TRBJ1-1|TRBV2|NA
CASPGDRGMNTEAFF
TGTGCCAGCCCGGGAGACAGGGGCATGAACACTGAAGCTTTCTTT
>NA|TRBJ2-6|TRBV11-3|NA
CASSSTGSGANVLTF
TGTGCCAGCAGTTCGACAGGTTCAGGGGCCAACGTCCTGACTTTC
>NA|TRBJ2-2|TRBV7-9|NA
CASSGWTVATPNTGELFF
TGTGCCAGCAGTGGTTGGACGGTAGCGACACCGAACACCGGGGAGCTGTTTTTT
>NA|TRBJ2-5|TRBV5-5|NA
CASSLPANQETQYF
TGTGCCAGCAGCTTGCCGGCTAACCAAGAGACCCAGTACTTC
>TRBD2|TRBJ2-1|TRBV30|NA
CAWSSGRGSNEQFF
TGTGCCTGGAGTAGCGGGAGGGGGTCCAATGAGCAGTTCTTC
>TRBD2|TRBJ2-3|TRBV29-1|NA
CSVEGWRFSGSPPDTQYF
TGCAGCGTTGAAGGTTGGCGGTTTAGCGGGAGCCCCCCAGATACGCAGTATTTT
>TRBD1|TRBJ1-1|TRBV7-9|NA
CASSSGAGGTEAFF
TGTGCCAGCAGCTCCGGGGCAGGGGGCACTGAAGCTTTCTTT
>TRBD1|TRBJ1-4|TRBV13|NA
CASSGRRTGLREKLFF
TGTGCCAGCAGCGGACGACGGACAGGGCTACGGGAAAAACTGTTTTTT
>NA|TRBJ2-7|TRBV28|once
CASGELYEQYF
TGTGCCAGCGGGGAACTCTACGAGCAGTACTTC
>NA|TRBJ2-1|TRBV5-6|once
CASSLVVGEQFF
TGTGCCAGCAGCTTGGTAGTTGGGGAGCAGTTCTTC
>NA|TRBJ2-3|TRBV28|NA
CASGGVRTGPDTQYF
TGTGCCAGCGGAGGGGTGAGGACGGGGCCAGATACGCAGTATTTT
>NA|TRBJ2-7|TRBV5-6|NA
CASSFLATYEQYF
TGTGCCAGCAGCTTTCTAGCAACTTACGAGCAGTACTTC
>TRBD2|TRBJ2-1|TRBV11-2|NA
CASSFDALSGAYNEQFF
TGTGCCAGCAGCTTTGACGCCCTTAGCGGGGCCTACAATGAGCAGTTCTTC
>NA|TRBJ2-3|TRBV29-1|NA
CSVAGQGPAWDRTDTQYF
TGCAGCGTTGCCGGACAAGGGCCAGCTTGGGACCGCACAGATACGCAGTATTTT
>NA|TRBJ1-1|TRBV4-1|NA
CASSQDGGTEAFF
TGCGCCAGCAGCCAAGACGGCGGCACTGAAGCTTTCTTT
>TRBD1|TRBJ1-2|TRBV7-2|once
CASIAGGVSYGYTF
TGTGCCAGCATCGCAGGGGGCGTGAGCTATGGCTACACCTTC
>TRBD2|TRBJ2-2|TRBV14|NA
CASSQGQGPPGLAGENGNTGELFF
TGTGCCAGCAGCCAAGGACAGGGGCCTCCGGGACTAGCGGGAGAGAACGGGAACACCGGGGAGCTGTTTTTT
>TRBD1|TRBJ1-3|TRBV10-3|NA
CAISEGGGAYGNTIYF
TGTGCCATCAGTGAAGGAGGGGGCGCTTATGGAAACACCATATATTTT
>TRBD2|TRBJ2-1|TRBV18|NA
CASSDIAGGSYNEQFF
TGTGCCAGCTCAGATATAGCGGGAGGTTCCTACAATGAGCAGTTCTTC
>TRBD2|TRBJ2-7|TRBV18|NA
CASSPGGSSYEQYF
TGTGCCAGCTCACCAGGCGGGAGCTCCTACGAGCAGTACTTC
>TRBD2|TRBJ2-1|TRBV10-1|NA
CASSEVIGTSGTYNEQFF
TGCGCCAGCAGTGAGGTTATTGGGACTAGCGGGACCTACAATGAGCAGTTCTTC
>TRBD1|TRBJ2-3|TRBV7-6|NA
CASSAQTGGRTDTQYF
TGTGCCAGCAGCGCCCAGACAGGGGGCCGCACAGATACGCAGTATTTT
>NA|TRBJ1-5|TRBV10-3|once
CAISDLDSRYSNQPQHF
TGTGCCATCAGTGACCTCGACAGCCGGTATAGCAATCAGCCCCAGCATTTT
>TRBD2|TRBJ2-1|TRBV10-3|NA
CAISVTSGESERDNEQFF
TGTGCCATCAGTGTTACTAGCGGCGAGTCAGAACGGGACAATGAGCAGTTCTTC
>TRBD1|TRBJ1-3|TRBV29-1|NA
CSVETGAGNTIYF
TGCAGCGTTGAAACAGGGGCTGGAAACACCATATATTTT
>TRBD1|TRBJ1-5|TRBV6-6|NA
CATLQGLGDQPQHF
TGTGCCACATTACAGGGGCTCGGGGATCAGCCCCAGCATTTT